A single T cell receptor beta chain is shown here with its context. The V end lost 4 bases, the J end lost 0 bases, and 4 bases lay between the germline ends. Germline V gives CDR1 SQVTM, CDR2 ANQGSEA. CDR3 length: 12 residues. Hyperthyroidism was newly diagnosed in patients aged 18 to 65 (duration under 2 months). For the diagnoses, clinical symptoms, serum thyroxine and TRAb, thyroid ultrasound and orbital computed tomography were used. The study collected blood at first hyperthyroidism diagnosis, before any ophthalmopathy symptoms arose. The data were obtained in a study of T cells in Graves' hyperthyroidism and ophthalmopathy. Amplification targeted TCR beta CDR3 regions from RNA transcripts. When the TCR CDR3 underwent first-round RT-PCR, the HTBI primer set was used. TCRdb re-derived calls from the multiplex PCR reads in MiXCR, one entry per CDR3 protein. The sample holds 300,000 to 450,000 distinct CDR3 sequences, 13% seen once.

This TCR derives from a man under 40 with Graves' hyperthyroidism that later progressed to Graves' ophthalmopathy. The sample was blood. V and J are TRBV29-1 and TRBJ1-3, with D uncertain. The CDR3 nucleotides are TGCAGCGTTGTGGTCTCTGGAAACACCATATATTTT. Translated, it gives CSVVVSGNTIYF. Full variable domain (remainder filled in from reference TRBV29-1 and TRBJ1-3): SAVISQKPSRDICQRGTSLTIQCQVDSQVTMMFWYRQQPGQSLTLIATANQGSEATYESGFVIDKFPISRPNLTFSTLTVSNMSPEDSSIYLCSVVVSGNTIYFGEGSWLTVV.